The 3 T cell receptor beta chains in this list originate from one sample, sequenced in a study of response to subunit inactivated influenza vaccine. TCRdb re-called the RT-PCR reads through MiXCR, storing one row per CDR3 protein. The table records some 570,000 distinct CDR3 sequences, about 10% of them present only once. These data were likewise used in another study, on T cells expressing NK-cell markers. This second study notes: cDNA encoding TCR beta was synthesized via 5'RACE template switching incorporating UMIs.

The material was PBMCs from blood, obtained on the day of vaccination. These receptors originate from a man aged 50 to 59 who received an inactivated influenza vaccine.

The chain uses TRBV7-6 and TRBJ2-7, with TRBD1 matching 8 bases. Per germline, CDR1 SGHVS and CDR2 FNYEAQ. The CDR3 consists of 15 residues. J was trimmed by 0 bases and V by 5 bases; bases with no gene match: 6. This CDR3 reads CASSPLGQGSYEQYF. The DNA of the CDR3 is TGTGCCAGCAGCCCACTTGGACAGGGCTCCTACGAGCAGTACTTC. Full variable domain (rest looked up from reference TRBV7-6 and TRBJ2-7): GAGVSQSPRYKVTKRGQDVALRCDPISGHVSLYWYRQALGQGPEFLTYFNYEAQQDKSGLPNDRFSAERPEGSISTLTIQRTEQRDSAMYRCASSPLGQGSYEQYFGPGTRLTVT.

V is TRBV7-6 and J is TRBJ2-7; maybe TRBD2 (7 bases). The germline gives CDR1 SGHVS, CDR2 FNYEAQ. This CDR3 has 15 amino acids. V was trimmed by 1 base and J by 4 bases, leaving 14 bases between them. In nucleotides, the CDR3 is TGTGCCAGCAGCTTAGATTACGGGGGGCCTTACGAGCAGTACTTC. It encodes CASSLDYGGPYEQYF.

The CDR3 here is CSARELTSEAGDYTGELFF. The CDR3 nucleotides read TGCAGTGCTAGAGAGCTTACCTCAGAAGCGGGAGATTACACCGGGGAGCTGTTTTTT. V usage is TRBV20-1 and J usage is TRBJ2-2; 8 bases align to TRBD2. The V segment lost 0 bases and the J segment 3 bases; nucleotides outside the gene matches: 15. The CDR3 consists of 19 residues. Germline V gene sequence: CDR1 DFQATT, CDR2 SNEGSKA (reference sequence).